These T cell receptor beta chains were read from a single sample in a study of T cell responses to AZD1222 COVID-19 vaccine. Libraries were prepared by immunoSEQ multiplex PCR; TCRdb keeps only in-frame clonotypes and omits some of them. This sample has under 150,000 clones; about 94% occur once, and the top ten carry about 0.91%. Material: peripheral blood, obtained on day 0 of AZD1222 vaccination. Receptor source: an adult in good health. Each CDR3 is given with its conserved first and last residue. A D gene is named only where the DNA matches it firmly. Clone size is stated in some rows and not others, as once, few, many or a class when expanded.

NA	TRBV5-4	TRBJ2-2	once	CASSLGQLTGELFF	TGTGCCAGCAGCCTAGGACAGCTCACCGGGGAGCTGTTTTTT
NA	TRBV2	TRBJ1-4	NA	CASSEQITNEKLFF	TGTGCCAGCAGTGAACAGATAACTAATGAAAAACTGTTTTTT
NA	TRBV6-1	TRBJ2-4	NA	CASSEVGGRNIQYF	TGTGCCAGCAGTGAAGTAGGGGGGCGGAACATTCAGTACTTC
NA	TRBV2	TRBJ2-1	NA	CASSEGLVYSVRQFF	TGTGCCAGCAGTGAAGGTTTAGTTTACAGTGTTAGGCAGTTCTTC
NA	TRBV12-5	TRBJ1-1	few	CASGWGPGPTEAFF	TGTGCTAGTGGTTGGGGACCCGGACCCACTGAAGCTTTCTTT
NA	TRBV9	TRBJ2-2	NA	CASSREGGLANTGELFF	TGTGCCAGCAGCCGAGAGGGGGGGTTAGCGAACACCGGGGAGCTGTTTTTT
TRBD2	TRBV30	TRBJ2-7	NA	CAWLGLAGGRQYEQYF	TGTGCCTGGCTGGGACTAGCGGGGGGGCGTCAATACGAGCAGTACTTC
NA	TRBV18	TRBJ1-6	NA	CASSTQGPTYNSPLHF	TGTGCCAGCTCAACTCAGGGGCCGACCTATAATTCACCCCTCCACTTT
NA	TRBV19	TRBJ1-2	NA	CASRTDGPYGYTF	TGTGCCAGTAGAACCGACGGACCCTATGGCTACACCTTC
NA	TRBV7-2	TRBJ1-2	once	CASSLRAVNYGYTF	TGTGCCAGCAGCTTGCGGGCAGTCAACTATGGCTACACCTTC
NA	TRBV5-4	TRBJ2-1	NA	CASSLQGLNEQFF	TGTGCCAGCAGCTTGCAGGGACTCAATGAGCAGTTCTTC
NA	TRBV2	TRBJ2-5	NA	CASSDGTWETQYF	TGTGCCAGCAGTGATGGGACCTGGGAGACCCAGTACTTC
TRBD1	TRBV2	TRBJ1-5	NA	CASSEARRGHQPQHF	TGTGCCAGCAGTGAAGCCCGCAGGGGGCATCAGCCCCAGCATTTT
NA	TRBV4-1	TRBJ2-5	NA	CASSGETQYF	TGCGCCAGCAGCGGGGAGACCCAGTACTTC
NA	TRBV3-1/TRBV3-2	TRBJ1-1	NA	CASSHSSGGDTEAFF	TGTGCCAGCAGCCACTCATCGGGAGGCGACACTGAAGCTTTCTTT
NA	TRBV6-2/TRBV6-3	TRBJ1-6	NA	CASSYHQRGPPLHF	TGTGCCAGCAGTTACCACCAGAGAGGACCCCCCCTCCACTTT
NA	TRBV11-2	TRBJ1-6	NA	CASSLQGVLGSPLHF	TGTGCCAGCAGCTTACAGGGAGTTCTCGGGTCACCCCTCCACTTT
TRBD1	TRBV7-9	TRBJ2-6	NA	CASSFPGTAASGANVLTF	TGTGCCAGCAGCTTCCCGGGGACAGCGGCTTCTGGGGCCAACGTCCTGACTTTC
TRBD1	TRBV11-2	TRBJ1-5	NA	CASSLAGTGAGNQPQHF	TGTGCCAGCAGCTTAGCTGGGACAGGGGCGGGCAATCAGCCCCAGCATTTT
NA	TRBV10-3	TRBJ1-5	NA	CAISESRQSNQPQHF	TGTGCCATCAGTGAGTCGAGACAGAGTAATCAGCCCCAGCATTTT
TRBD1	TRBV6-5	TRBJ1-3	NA	CASRMTGGPSTIYF	TGTGCCAGCAGGATGACAGGGGGACCCAGCACCATATATTTT
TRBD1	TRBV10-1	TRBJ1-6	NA	CASSPGQSNSPLHF	TGCGCCAGCAGTCCGGGACAGTCTAATTCACCCCTCCACTTT
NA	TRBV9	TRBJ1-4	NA	CASSAGANEKLFF	TGTGCCAGCAGCGCAGGGGCGAATGAAAAACTGTTTTTT
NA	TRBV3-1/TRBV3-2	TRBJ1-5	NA	CASSQDTRRQPQHF	TGTGCCAGCAGCCAAGATACAAGGAGACAGCCCCAGCATTTT
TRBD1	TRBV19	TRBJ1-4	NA	CASSPTGAGLATNEKLFF	TGTGCCAGTAGTCCGACAGGGGCGGGCCTTGCGACTAATGAAAAACTGTTTTTT
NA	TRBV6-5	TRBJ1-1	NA	CASREAWDGDFEAFF	TGTGCCAGCAGAGAGGCATGGGACGGAGACTTTGAAGCTTTCTTT